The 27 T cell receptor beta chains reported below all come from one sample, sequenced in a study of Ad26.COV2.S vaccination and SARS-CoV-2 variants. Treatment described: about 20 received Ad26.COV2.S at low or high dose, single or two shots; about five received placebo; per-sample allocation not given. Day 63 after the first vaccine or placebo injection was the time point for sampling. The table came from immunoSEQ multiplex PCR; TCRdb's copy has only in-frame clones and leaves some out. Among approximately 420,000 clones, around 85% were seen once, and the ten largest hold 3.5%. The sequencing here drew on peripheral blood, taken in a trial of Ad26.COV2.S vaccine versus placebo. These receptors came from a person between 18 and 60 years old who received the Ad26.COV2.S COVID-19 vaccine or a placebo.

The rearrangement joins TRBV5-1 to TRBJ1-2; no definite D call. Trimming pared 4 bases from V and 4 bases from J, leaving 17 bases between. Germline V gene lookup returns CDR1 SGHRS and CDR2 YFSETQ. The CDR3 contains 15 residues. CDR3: CASSPGRSTAYGYTF. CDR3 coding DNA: TGCGCCAGCAGCCCCGGACGGAGTACGGCCTATGGCTACACCTTC.

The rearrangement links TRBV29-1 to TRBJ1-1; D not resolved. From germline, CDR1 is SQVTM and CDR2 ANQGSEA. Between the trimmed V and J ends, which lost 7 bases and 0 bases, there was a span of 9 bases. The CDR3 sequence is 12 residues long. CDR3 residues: CSAGIMNTEAFF. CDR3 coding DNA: TGCAGCGCCGGGATTATGAACACTGAAGCTTTCTTT.

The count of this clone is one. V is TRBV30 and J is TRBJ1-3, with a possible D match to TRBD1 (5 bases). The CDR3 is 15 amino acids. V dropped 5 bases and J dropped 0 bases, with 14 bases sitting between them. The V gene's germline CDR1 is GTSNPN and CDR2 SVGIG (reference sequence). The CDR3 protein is CAWGNGAASGNTIYF. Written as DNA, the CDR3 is TGTGCCTGGGGGAACGGGGCAGCCTCTGGAAACACCATATATTTT.

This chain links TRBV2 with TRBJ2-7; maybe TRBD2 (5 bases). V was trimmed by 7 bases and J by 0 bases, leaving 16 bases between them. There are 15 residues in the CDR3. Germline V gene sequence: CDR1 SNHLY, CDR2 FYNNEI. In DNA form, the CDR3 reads TGTGCCAGCACGGAGGCGACGGGGTTCTCCTACGAGCAGTACTTC. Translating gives CASTEATGFSYEQYF.

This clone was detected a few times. The DNA of the CDR3 is TGTGCCAGCAGTCAATCTCCCCTGTTTAATTCACCCCTCCACTTT. This gives the protein CASSQSPLFNSPLHF. The rearrangement uses TRBV5-4 and TRBJ1-6; no clear D. This CDR3 comprises 15 residues. Germline-derived CDR1 and CDR2 are SGHNT and YYREEE (reference sequence). Between the trimmed V and J ends, which lost 5 bases and 6 bases, there was a span of 15 bases.

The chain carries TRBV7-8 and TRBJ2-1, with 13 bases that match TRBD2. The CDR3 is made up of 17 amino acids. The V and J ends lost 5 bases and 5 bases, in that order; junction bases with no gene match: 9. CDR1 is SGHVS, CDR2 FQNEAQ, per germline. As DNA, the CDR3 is TGTGCCAGCAGCAGACGGACTAGCGGGGGACCCAACAATGAGCAGTTCTTC. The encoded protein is CASSRRTSGGPNNEQFF.

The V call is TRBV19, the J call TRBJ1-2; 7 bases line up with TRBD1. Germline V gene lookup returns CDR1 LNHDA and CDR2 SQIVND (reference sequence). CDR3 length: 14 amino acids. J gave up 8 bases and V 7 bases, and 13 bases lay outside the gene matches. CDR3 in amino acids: CASTQTGLEDGYTF. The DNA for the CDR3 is TGTGCCAGTACCCAGACAGGGCTCGAAGACGGCTACACCTTC. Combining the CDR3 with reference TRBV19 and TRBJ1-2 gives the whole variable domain DGGITQSPKYLFRKEGQNVTLSCEQNLNHDAMYWYRQDPGQGLRLIYYSQIVNDFQKGDIAEGYSVSREKKESFPLTVTSAQKNPTAFYLCASTQTGLEDGYTFGSGTRLTVV.

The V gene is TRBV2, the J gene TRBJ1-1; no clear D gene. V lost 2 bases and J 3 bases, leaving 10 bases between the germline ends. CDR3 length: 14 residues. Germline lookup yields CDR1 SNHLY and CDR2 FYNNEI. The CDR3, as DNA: TGTGCCAGCAGTGAAAGGGCCACGTACACTGAAGCTTTCTTT. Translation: CASSERATYTEAFF.

CDR3 amino acids: CASSFGFANEQFF. The CDR3 nucleotides read TGTGCCAGCAGCTTCGGGTTCGCCAATGAGCAGTTCTTC. This chain joins TRBV12-3 or TRBV12-4 and TRBJ2-1; D unresolved. The CDR3 covers 13 residues. Trimming removed 6 bases from V and 6 bases from J, with 12 bases in between.

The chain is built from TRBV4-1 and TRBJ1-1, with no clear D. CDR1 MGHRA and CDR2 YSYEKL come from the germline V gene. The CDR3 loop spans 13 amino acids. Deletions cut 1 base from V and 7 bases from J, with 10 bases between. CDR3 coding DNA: TGCGCCAGCAGCCAAGTCCCATCCCTTGAAGCTTTCTTT. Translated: CASSQVPSLEAFF.

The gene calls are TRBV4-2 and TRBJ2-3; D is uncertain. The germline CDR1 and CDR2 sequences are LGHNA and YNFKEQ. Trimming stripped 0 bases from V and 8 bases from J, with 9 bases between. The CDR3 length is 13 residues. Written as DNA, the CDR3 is TGTGCCAGCAGCCAAGAGAGACAAGGTACGCAGTATTTT. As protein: CASSQERQGTQYF.

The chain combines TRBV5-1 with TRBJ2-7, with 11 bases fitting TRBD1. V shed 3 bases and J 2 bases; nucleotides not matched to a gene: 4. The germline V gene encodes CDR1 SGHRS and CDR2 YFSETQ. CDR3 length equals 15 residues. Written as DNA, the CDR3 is TGCGCCAGCAGCTGGAGGACAGGGGGCGCCTACGAGCAGTACTTC. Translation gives CASSWRTGGAYEQYF. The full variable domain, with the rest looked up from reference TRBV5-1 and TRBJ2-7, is KAGVTQTPRYLIKTRGQQVTLSCSPISGHRSVSWYQQTPGQGLQFLFEYFSETQRNKGNFPGRFSGRQFSNSRSEMNVSTLELGDSALYLCASSWRTGGAYEQYFGPGTRLTVT.

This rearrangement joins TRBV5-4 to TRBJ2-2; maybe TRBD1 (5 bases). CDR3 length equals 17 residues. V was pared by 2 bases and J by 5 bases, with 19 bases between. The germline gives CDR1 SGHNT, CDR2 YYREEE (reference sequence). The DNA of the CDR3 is TGTGCCAGCAGCTTTCTTCCAGACAGACGGAGAACCGGGGAGCTGTTTTTT. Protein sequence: CASSFLPDRRRTGELFF.

CDR3 in amino acids: CASRELQEPNTEAFF. CDR3 bases: TGCGCCAGCAGGGAACTACAGGAGCCGAACACTGAAGCTTTCTTT. The chain uses TRBV10-1 and TRBJ1-1, with a possible D match to TRBD1 (5 bases). The germline V gene encodes CDR1 WNHNN and CDR2 SYGVQD (reference sequence). CDR3 length: 15 residues. Trimming cost V 6 bases and J 1 base, with 15 bases left between them.

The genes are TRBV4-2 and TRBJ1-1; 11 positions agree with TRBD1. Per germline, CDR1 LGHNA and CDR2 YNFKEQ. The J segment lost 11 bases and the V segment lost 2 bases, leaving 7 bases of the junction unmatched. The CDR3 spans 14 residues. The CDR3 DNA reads TGTGCCAGCAGCCAATGGACAGGGGGCAGTGGTGCTTTCTTT. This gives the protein CASSQWTGGSGAFF.

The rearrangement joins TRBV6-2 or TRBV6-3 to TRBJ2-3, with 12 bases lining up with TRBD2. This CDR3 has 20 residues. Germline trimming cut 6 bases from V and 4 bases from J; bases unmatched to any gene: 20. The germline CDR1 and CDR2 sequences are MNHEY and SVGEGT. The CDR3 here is CASSYTPSGGAIYAPDTQYF. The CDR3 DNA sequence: TGTGCCAGCAGCTATACCCCTAGCGGGGGGGCCATATACGCTCCAGATACGCAGTATTTT.

The CDR3 sequence is CASSPTVGAHNQPQHF. The DNA of the CDR3 is TGCGCCAGCAGCCCCACGGTCGGGGCGCATAATCAGCCCCAGCATTTT. This rearrangement joins TRBV5-1 to TRBJ1-5; possible D gene TRBD1, 5 bases. Germline V gene lookup returns CDR1 SGHRS and CDR2 YFSETQ. This CDR3 spans 16 amino acids. Trimming took off 4 bases at V and 4 bases at J, with 18 bases between the two ends.

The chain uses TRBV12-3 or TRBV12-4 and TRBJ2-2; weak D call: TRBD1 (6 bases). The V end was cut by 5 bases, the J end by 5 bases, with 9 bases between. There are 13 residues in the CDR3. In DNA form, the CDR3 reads TGTGCCAGCAGTCCCGACAGGACCGGGGAGCTGTTTTTT. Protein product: CASSPDRTGELFF.

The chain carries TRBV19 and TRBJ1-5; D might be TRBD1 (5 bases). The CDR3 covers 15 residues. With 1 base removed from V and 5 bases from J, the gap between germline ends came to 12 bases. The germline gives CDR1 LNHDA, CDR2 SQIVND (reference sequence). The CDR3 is CASSIAVRRDQPQHF. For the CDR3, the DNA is TGTGCCAGTAGTATAGCGGTGCGCAGGGATCAGCCCCAGCATTTT. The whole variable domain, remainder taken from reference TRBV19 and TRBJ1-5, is DGGITQSPKYLFRKEGQNVTLSCEQNLNHDAMYWYRQDPGQGLRLIYYSQIVNDFQKGDIAEGYSVSREKKESFPLTVTSAQKNPTAFYLCASSIAVRRDQPQHFGDGTRLSIL.

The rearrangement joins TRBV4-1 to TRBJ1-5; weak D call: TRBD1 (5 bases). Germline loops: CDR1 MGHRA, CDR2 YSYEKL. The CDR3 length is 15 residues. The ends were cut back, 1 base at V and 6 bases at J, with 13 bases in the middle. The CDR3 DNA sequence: TGCGCCAGCAGCCAAGGACTGTCCGGGGGTCAGCCCCAGCATTTT. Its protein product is CASSQGLSGGQPQHF.

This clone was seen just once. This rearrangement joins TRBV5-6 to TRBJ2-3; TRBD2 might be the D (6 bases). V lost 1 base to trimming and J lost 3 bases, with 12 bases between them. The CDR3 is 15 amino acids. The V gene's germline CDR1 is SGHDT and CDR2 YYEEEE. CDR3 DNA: TGTGCCAGCAGCTTGTATTTACGGGGGACAGATACGCAGTATTTT. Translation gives CASSLYLRGTDTQYF. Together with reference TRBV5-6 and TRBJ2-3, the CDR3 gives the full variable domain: DAGVTQSPTHLIKTRGQQVTLRCSPKSGHDTVSWYQQALGQGPQFIFQYYEEEERQRGNFPDRFSGHQFPNYSSELNVNALLLGDSALYLCASSLYLRGTDTQYFGPGTRLTVL.

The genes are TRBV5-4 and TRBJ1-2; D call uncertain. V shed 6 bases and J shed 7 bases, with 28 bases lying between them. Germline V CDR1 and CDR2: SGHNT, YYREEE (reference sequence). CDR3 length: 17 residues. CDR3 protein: CASTPGSFGPPLVGYTF. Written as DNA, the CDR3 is TGTGCCAGCACCCCGGGAAGTTTCGGGCCTCCCTTAGTTGGCTACACCTTC.

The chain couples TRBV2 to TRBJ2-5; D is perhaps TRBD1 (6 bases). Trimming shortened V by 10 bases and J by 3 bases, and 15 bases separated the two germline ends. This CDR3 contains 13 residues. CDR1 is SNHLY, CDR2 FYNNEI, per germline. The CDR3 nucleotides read TGTGCCATGCAGCCGGGACACAAAGAGACCCAGTACTTC. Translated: CAMQPGHKETQYF.

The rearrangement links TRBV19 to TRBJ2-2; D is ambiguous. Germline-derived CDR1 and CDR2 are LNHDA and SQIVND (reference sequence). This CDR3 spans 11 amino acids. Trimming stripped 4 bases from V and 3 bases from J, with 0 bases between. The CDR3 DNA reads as TGTGCCAGTAGTAACACCGGGGAGCTGTTTTTT. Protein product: CASSNTGELFF. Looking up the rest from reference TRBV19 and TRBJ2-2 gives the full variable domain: DGGITQSPKYLFRKEGQNVTLSCEQNLNHDAMYWYRQDPGQGLRLIYYSQIVNDFQKGDIAEGYSVSREKKESFPLTVTSAQKNPTAFYLCASSNTGELFFGEGSRLTVL.

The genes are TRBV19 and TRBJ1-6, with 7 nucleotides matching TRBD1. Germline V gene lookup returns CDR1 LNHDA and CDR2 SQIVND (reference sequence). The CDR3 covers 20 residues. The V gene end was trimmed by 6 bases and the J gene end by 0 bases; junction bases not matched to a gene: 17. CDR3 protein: CASRDRTKVRANSYNSPLHF. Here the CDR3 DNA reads TGTGCCAGTAGGGACAGGACCAAGGTCCGGGCAAACTCCTATAATTCACCCCTCCACTTT.

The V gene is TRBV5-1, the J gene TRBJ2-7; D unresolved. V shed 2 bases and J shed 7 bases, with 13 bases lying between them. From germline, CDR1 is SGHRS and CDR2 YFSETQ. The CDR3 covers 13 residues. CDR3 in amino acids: CASSLEAMREQYF. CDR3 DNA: TGCGCCAGCAGCTTAGAAGCAATGCGGGAGCAGTACTTC.

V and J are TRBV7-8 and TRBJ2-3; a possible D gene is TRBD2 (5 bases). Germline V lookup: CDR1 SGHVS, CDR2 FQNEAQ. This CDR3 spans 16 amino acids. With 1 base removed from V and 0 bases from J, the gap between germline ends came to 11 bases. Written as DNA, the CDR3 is TGTGCCAGCAGCTTAGAAGCGGCCAGTAGCACAGATACGCAGTATTTT. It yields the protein CASSLEAASSTDTQYF.